The text below deals with one T cell receptor (beta chain). Its antigen remains unidentified. With survey level as its setting, the immunoSEQ assay was v3.0. The data were produced by immunoSEQ multiplex PCR, yet TCRdb's version contains in-frame clones alone and is incomplete. The table has roughly 16,000 clones, approximately 94% seen once; the top ten hold around 4.6%. The CDR3 has 14 amino acids. The V gene lost 4 bases and the J gene lost 2 bases, with 12 bases spanning the gap. Germline CDR1 and CDR2: MDHEN and SYDVKM. The source of the sample is a study of long-term antiretroviral therapy in people with HIV. On the study more broadly: The study's earliest collections predate the 2015 immediate-ART recommendation by about a decade. Whole-study results and caveats: HIV repertoire CDR3 lengths ranged less widely than those of controls.

This TCR derives from a woman aged 50 to 65 with HIV. The chain links TRBV28 to TRBJ2-7, with a weak D call TRBD1 (6 bases). The sequenced sample was unsorted PBMCs, obtained around 6.4 years after starting antiretroviral therapy. CDR3 bases: TGTGCCAGCAGTTCAGGGGATGCCCCCTACGAGCAGTACTTC. Protein product: CASSSGDAPYEQYF.